This TCR beta chain came from a study of neurological immune-mediated disorders. The V gene end was trimmed by 0 bases and the J gene end by 1 base; junction bases not matched to a gene: 1. CDR1 and CDR2 from the germline V gene are SGHRS and YFSETQ. The CDR3 is 15 amino acids. The method for making cDNA was 5'RACE, and it used 10-nucleotide random UMIs. Each CDR3 protein gets one entry after TCRdb re-called the 5' RACE reads with MiXCR. The sample has approximately 50,000 distinct CDR3 sequences, 7% to 10% seen once. This sample's time point: longitudinal time-point 3. As healthy controls, volunteers from a blood bank in Maryland, USA, were used. This clonotype was observed at least ten times.

Sequenced material: PBMCs. The receptor was derived from a woman between 40 and 55 years old in good health. The chain combines TRBV5-1 with TRBJ2-1; 7 positions agree with TRBD2. Here the CDR3 reads CASSLASGSYNEQFF. CDR3 nucleotide sequence: TGCGCCAGCAGCTTGGCTAGCGGATCCTACAATGAGCAGTTCTTC. Variable domain in full (rest from reference TRBV5-1 and TRBJ2-1): KAGVTQTPRYLIKTRGQQVTLSCSPISGHRSVSWYQQTPGQGLQFLFEYFSETQRNKGNFPGRFSGRQFSNSRSEMNVSTLELGDSALYLCASSLASGSYNEQFFGPGTRLTVL.